This T cell receptor beta chain was found in a study of blood T cells in healthy people across ages. For the second PCR, which ran for roughly 6 to 11 cycles, a sample-barcoded 5' primer and a J-beta primer mix were used. TCRdb re-called the 5' RACE reads with MiXCR, one entry per CDR3 protein. The sample consists of about 640,000 distinct CDR3 sequences, about 30% of them appearing once. This clonotype came up many times. Collection of around 10 milliliters of peripheral blood was performed for each donor. With V trimmed by 3 bases and J by 3 bases, 11 bases remained unmatched. The CDR3 contains 16 residues. Germline V gives CDR1 SNHLY, CDR2 FYNNEI.

The receptor was isolated from a woman aged 80 or over in good health. Sequences were obtained from blood. V and J are TRBV2 and TRBJ2-7; 7 bases line up with TRBD1. CDR3 in amino acids: CASSDSDRETNYEQYF. In DNA, the CDR3 is TGTGCCAGCAGTGACTCAGACAGGGAGACAAACTACGAGCAGTACTTC. Full variable domain (rest looked up from reference TRBV2 and TRBJ2-7): EPEVTQTPSHQVTQMGQEVILRCVPISNHLYFYWYRQILGQKVEFLVSFYNNEISEKSEIFDDQFSVERPDGSNFTLKIRSTKLEDSAMYFCASSDSDRETNYEQYFGPGTRLTVT.